The 18 T cell receptor beta chains reported below all come from one sample, sequenced in a study of shared clonotypes between healthy human individuals. This table comes from immunoSEQ multiplex PCR, and its TCRdb copy is limited to in-frame clones, with some not included. The profile shows millions of clones, approximately 92% of them singletons. Sequencing used naive CD4+ T cells sorted from blood. Sample subset: CD45RA+ positively selected. Every receptor here comes from a man aged 18 to 30 in good health.

The chain is built from TRBV19 and TRBJ2-5; no firm D call. Trimming stripped 1 base from V and 7 bases from J, with 4 bases between. This CDR3 has 11 amino acids. Germline values: CDR1 LNHDA, CDR2 SQIVND (reference sequence). Here the CDR3 reads CASSIAGTQYF. As DNA, the CDR3 is TGTGCCAGTAGTATAGCCGGGACCCAGTACTTC.

The V gene is TRBV11-3, the J gene TRBJ1-1; a weak D match, TRBD1 (5 bases). Germline V gene data show CDR1 as SGHNT and CDR2 as YENEEA. V lost 0 bases and J lost 5, with 16 bases in between. The CDR3 runs 16 residues. The CDR3 bases are TGTGCCAGCAGCTTAGATTCCGGTAAGGGGCCAACTGAAGCTTTCTTT. This sequence encodes CASSLDSGKGPTEAFF.

A few counts support this clone. The rearrangement links TRBV5-1 to TRBJ2-2; no firm D call. Germline V gives CDR1 SGHRS, CDR2 YFSETQ. Between the trimmed V and J ends, which lost 0 bases and 4 bases, there was a span of 13 bases. CDR3 size: 16 residues. DNA of the CDR3: TGCGCCAGCAGCTTGGCGTCCGGGTCGGGCACCGGGGAGCTGTTTTTT. Translating it yields CASSLASGSGTGELFF.

The chain uses TRBV6-1 and TRBJ2-7; 8 bases agree with TRBD1. CDR1 MNHNS and CDR2 SASEGT come from the germline V gene. The CDR3 covers 14 residues. Trimming took 3 bases from V and 2 from J; bases not matched to a gene: 3. The CDR3 DNA follows: TGTGCCAGCAGTGACAGCAGGGGGCCCTACGAGCAGTACTTC. Its translation is CASSDSRGPYEQYF.

A single count supports this clone. This CDR3 is also generated by other DNA sequences in the sample. The chain combines TRBV7-2 with TRBJ2-3; a possible D gene is TRBD2 (6 bases). Trimming removed 5 bases at V and 3 bases at J, with 15 bases between. The CDR3 covers 15 residues. Germline CDR1 is SGHTA and CDR2 is FQGNSA. The CDR3 DNA sequence: TGTGCCAGCAGCCCCGGACTATCTTCTACAGATACGCAGTATTTT. This encodes CASSPGLSSTDTQYF.

The J gene is TRBJ2-1, the V gene TRBV4-3, with 7 bases aligning to TRBD1. The V gene end was trimmed by 2 bases and the J gene end by 8 bases; junction bases not matched to a gene: 6. Germline V CDR1 and CDR2: LGHNA, YSLEER. The CDR3 totals 14 residues. In DNA form, the CDR3 reads TGCGCCAGCAGCCAAATGACAGGGAGTGATGAGCAGTTCTTC. Translating gives CASSQMTGSDEQFF.

This chain connects TRBV6-5 to TRBJ1-6; maybe TRBD1 (5 bases). The CDR3 runs to 15 residues. CDR1 is MNHEY, CDR2 SVGAGI, per germline. V dropped 6 bases and J dropped 8 bases, with 17 bases sitting between them. The CDR3 DNA follows: TGTGCCAGCAGCCCCGGACACGGAAAGTATTCACCCCTCCACTTT. It is translated as CASSPGHGKYSPLHF.

A word on this clone: This specimen includes other DNA sequences encoding the same CDR3. The CDR3 reads CASSPNYGYTF. CDR3 DNA: TGTGCCAGCTCTCCAAACTATGGCTACACCTTC. V usage is TRBV6-1 and J usage is TRBJ1-2, with no clear D. V was clipped by 8 bases and J by 2 bases, with 6 bases between them. The CDR3 totals 11 residues. The V gene's germline CDR1 is MNHNS and CDR2 SASEGT.

This chain joins TRBV15 and TRBJ2-5; D is tentatively TRBD1 or TRBD2 (5 bases each). The CDR3 length is 15 residues. The germline V and J ends were trimmed by 0 bases and 4 bases, with 12 bases remaining between them. CDR1 and CDR2 (germline): LNHNV, YYDKDF (reference sequence). The DNA of the CDR3 is TGTGCCACCAGCAGAGACCCGGGACGGGGAGAGACCCAGTACTTC. Translation: CATSRDPGRGETQYF. The whole variable domain, remainder taken from reference TRBV15 and TRBJ2-5, is DAMVIQNPRYQVTQFGKPVTLSCSQTLNHNVMYWYQQKSSQAPKLLFHYYDKDFNNEADTPDNFQSRRPNTSFCFLDIRSPGLGDTAMYLCATSRDPGRGETQYFGPGTRLLVL.

This chain uses TRBV28 with TRBJ1-2; D call uncertain. Looked up from germline, CDR1 is MDHEN and CDR2 is SYDVKM. Trimming left V 6 bases short and J 3 bases short, with 11 bases between. The length of the CDR3 is 13 residues. The CDR3 DNA sequence: TGTGCCAGCAGCCTGGCCGGGGACTATGGCTACACCTTC. Protein product: CASSLAGDYGYTF.

The rearrangement uses TRBV21-1 and TRBJ2-3. TRBV21-1 is tagged as a pseudogene. The CDR3 consists of 13 residues. The CDR3 DNA reads as TGTGCCAGCAGCCCCGACCGCACAGATACGCAGTATTTT. Its translation: CASSPDRTDTQYF.

The chain carries TRBV5-5 and TRBJ2-5; TRBD2 might be the D (6 bases). The V and J ends lost 4 bases and 4 bases respectively, with 17 bases between them. The CDR3 covers 15 residues. Germline lookup yields CDR1 SGHKS and CDR2 YYEKEE (reference sequence). CDR3 nucleotide sequence: TGTGCCAGCAGCGTGGACGGGAGTAGGACAGAGACCCAGTACTTC. This codes for CASSVDGSRTETQYF.

The V call is TRBV6-5, the J call TRBJ1-2; no clear D. Per the germline V gene, CDR1 is MNHEY and CDR2 is SVGAGI. The V gene lost 6 bases and the J gene lost 7 bases, with 15 bases spanning the gap. CDR3 size: 13 residues. The CDR3 loop is CASSRSLESGYTF. Written as DNA, the CDR3 is TGTGCCAGCAGCCGTTCCCTTGAGAGTGGCTACACCTTC.

The chain carries TRBV4-3 and TRBJ1-3; D call uncertain. In germline, CDR1 is LGHNA, CDR2 YSLEER. The V end was cut by 0 bases, the J end by 4 bases, with 10 bases between. There are 15 residues in the CDR3. The CDR3 loop reads CASSQDVGIGNTIYF. CDR3 sequence (DNA): TGCGCCAGCAGCCAAGATGTGGGAATCGGAAACACCATATATTTT.

This clone was picked up a small number of times. The rearrangement links TRBV30 to TRBJ1-3; 7 bases are a match to TRBD1. Trimming took 2 bases from V and 7 from J; bases not matched to a gene: 8. The CDR3 has 14 residues. CDR1 and CDR2 from the germline V gene are GTSNPN and SVGIG (reference sequence). CDR3 nucleotide sequence: TGTGCCTGGAGTCTCACAGGGGTTAGGAACACCATATATTTT. Its translation: CAWSLTGVRNTIYF. The variable domain in full, with the rest retrieved from reference TRBV30 and TRBJ1-3, is SQTIHQWPATLVQPVGSPLSLECTVEGTSNPNLYWYRQAAGRGLQLLFYSVGIGQISSEVPQNLSASRPQDRQFILSSKKLLLSDSGFYLCAWSLTGVRNTIYFGEGSWLTVV.

The chain uses TRBV18 and TRBJ1-1; D is uncertain. V was cut by 3 bases and J by 0 bases, with 14 bases left in between. CDR1 and CDR2 (germline): KGHSH, LQKENI. The CDR3 consists of 16 residues. CDR3 coding DNA: TGTGCCAGCTCACCTTCGGTCACTTTTCTGAACACTGAAGCTTTCTTT. As protein: CASSPSVTFLNTEAFF. The full variable domain, its missing parts supplied by reference TRBV18 and TRBJ1-1, is NAGVMQNPRHLVRRRGQEARLRCSPMKGHSHVYWYRQLPEEGLKFMVYLQKENIIDESGMPKERFSAEFPKEGPSILRIQQVVRGDSAAYFCASSPSVTFLNTEAFFGQGTRLTVV.

The gene calls are TRBV2 and TRBJ1-2, with D possibly matching TRBD1 (6 bases). CDR1 and CDR2 from the germline V gene are SNHLY and FYNNEI. This CDR3 is 14 amino acids long. Trimming removed 5 bases at V and 4 bases at J, with 14 bases between. CDR3 sequence reads: CASSPQGSVYGYTF. CDR3 DNA: TGTGCCAGCAGTCCACAGGGATCGGTCTATGGCTACACCTTC.

CDR3 protein: CASSPEIAGAGELFF. The CDR3 DNA is TGTGCCAGCTCACCAGAAATAGCTGGGGCCGGGGAGCTGTTTTTT. The chain couples TRBV18 to TRBJ2-2; no clear D. In germline, CDR1 is KGHSH, CDR2 LQKENI. The CDR3 length is 15 residues. V lost 2 bases, J lost 6 bases, and 13 bases lay in between.